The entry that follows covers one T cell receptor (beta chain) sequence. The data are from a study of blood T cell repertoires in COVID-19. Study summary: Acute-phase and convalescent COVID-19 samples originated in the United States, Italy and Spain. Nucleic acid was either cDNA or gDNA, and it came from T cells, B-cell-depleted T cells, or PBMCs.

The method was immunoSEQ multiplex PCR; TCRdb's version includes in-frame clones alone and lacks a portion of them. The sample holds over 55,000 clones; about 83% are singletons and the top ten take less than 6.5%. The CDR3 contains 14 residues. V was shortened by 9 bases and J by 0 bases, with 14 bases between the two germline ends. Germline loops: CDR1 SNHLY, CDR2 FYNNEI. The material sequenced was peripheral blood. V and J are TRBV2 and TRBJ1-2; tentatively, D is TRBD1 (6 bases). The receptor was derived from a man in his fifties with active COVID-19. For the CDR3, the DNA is TGTGCCAGTGTCGTGAACAGGGCTAACTATGGCTACACCTTC. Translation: CASVVNRANYGYTF.